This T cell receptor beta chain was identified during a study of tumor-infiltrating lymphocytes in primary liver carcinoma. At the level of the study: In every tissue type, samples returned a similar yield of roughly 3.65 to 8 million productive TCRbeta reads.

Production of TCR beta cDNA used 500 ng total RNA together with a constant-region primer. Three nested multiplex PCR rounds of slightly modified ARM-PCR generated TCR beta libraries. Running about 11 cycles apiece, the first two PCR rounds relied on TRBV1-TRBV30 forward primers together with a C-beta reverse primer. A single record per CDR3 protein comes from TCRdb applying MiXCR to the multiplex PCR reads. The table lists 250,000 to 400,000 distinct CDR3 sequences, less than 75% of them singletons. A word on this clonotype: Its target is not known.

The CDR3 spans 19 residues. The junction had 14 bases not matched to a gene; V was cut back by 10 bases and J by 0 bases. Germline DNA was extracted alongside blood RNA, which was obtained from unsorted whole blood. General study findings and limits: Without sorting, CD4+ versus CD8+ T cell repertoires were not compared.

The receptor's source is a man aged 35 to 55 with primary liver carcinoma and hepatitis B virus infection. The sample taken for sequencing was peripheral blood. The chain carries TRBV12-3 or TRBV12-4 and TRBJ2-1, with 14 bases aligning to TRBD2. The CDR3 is CANTLPGLAGVGSYNEQFF. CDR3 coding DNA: TGTGCCAACACCCTTCCGGGACTAGCGGGAGTGGGCTCCTACAATGAGCAGTTCTTC.